The entry below gives a single T cell receptor beta chain sequence along with its context. Its antigen is unknown. A read error may be the cause here, since a much bigger clone is one base away. The sample is drawn from a study of neurological immune-mediated disorders. Study-level results: Private repertoires in all groups were suggested by the absence of shared CDR3 amino acid sequences among expanded clones across subjects.

CDR1 and CDR2 from the germline V gene are DFQATT and SNEGSKA (reference sequence). The CDR3 contains 13 residues. MiXCR, run by TCRdb on the 5' RACE reads, gives a single entry per CDR3 protein. The table lists about 80,000 distinct CDR3 sequences, about 5.2% of them singletons, with 2% to 2.5% in the top ten. The rearrangement joins TRBV20-1 to TRBJ2-1; 9 positions agree with TRBD1. The sequencing sample was made of PBMCs. The source is a woman aged 25 to 39 with multiple sclerosis. The CDR3 DNA sequence: TGCAGTGCTAGTTGGACAGGGGCCAATGAGAAGTTCTTC. Its protein is CSASWTGANEKFF.